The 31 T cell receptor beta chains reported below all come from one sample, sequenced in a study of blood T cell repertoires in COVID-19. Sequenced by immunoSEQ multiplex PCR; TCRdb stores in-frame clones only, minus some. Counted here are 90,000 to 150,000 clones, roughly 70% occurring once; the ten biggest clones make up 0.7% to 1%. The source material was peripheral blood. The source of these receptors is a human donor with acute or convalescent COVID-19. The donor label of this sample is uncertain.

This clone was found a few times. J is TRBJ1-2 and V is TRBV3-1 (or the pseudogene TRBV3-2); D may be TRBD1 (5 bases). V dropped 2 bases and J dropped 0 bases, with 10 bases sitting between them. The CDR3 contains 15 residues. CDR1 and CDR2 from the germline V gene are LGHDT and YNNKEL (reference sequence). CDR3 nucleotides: TGTGCCAGCAGCCAACGACAGAAAGCTAACTATGGCTACACCTTC. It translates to CASSQRQKANYGYTF.

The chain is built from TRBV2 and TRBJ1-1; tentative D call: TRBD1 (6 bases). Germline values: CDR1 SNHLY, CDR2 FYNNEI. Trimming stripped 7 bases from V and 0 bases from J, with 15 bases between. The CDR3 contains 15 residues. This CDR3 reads CASTARQVMNTEAFF. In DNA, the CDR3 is TGTGCCAGCACCGCACGACAGGTGATGAACACTGAAGCTTTCTTT.

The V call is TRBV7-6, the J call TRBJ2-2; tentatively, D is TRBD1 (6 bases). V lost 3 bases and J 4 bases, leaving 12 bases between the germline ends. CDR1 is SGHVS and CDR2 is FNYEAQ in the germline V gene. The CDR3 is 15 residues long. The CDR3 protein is CASSFNRARTGELFF. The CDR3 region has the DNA TGTGCCAGCAGCTTTAACAGGGCCCGCACCGGGGAGCTGTTTTTT.

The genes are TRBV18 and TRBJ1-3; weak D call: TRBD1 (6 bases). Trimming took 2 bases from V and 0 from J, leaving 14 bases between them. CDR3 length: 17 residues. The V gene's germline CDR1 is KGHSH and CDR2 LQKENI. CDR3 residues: CASSPIGTQGSGNTIYF. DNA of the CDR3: TGTGCCAGCTCACCAATTGGGACACAGGGCTCTGGAAACACCATATATTTT.

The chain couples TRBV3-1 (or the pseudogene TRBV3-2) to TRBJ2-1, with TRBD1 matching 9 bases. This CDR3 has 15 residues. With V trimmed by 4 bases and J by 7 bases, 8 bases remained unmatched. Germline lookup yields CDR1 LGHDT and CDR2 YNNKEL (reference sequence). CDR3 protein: CASSRGTGLVNEQFF. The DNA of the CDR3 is TGTGCCAGCAGCCGGGGGACAGGGCTTGTGAATGAGCAGTTCTTC.

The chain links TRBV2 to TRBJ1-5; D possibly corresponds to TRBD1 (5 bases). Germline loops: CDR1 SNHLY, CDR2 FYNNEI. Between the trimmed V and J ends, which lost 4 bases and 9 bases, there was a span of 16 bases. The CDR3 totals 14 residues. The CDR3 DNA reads TGTGCCAGCAGTGGGTCTCGGGGGAAGGGGCCCCAGCATTTT. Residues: CASSGSRGKGPQHF.

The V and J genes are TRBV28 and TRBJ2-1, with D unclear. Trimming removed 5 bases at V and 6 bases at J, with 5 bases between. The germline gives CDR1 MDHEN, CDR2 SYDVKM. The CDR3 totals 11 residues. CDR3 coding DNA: TGTGCCAGCAGTATTATCAATGAGCAGTTCTTC. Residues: CASSIINEQFF.

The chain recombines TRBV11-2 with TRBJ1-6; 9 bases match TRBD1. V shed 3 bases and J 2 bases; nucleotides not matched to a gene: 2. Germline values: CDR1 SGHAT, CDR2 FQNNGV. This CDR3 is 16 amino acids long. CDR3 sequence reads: CASSLDRGTYNSPLHF. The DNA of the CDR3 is TGTGCCAGCAGCTTGGACAGGGGAACCTATAATTCACCCCTCCACTTT.

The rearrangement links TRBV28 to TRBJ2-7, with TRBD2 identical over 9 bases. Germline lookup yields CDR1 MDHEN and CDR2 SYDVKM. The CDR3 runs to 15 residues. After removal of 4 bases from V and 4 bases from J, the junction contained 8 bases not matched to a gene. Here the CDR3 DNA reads TGTGCCAGCAGTTCGCGGGGGGGGCTTAGGTACGAGCAGTACTTC. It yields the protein CASSSRGGLRYEQYF.

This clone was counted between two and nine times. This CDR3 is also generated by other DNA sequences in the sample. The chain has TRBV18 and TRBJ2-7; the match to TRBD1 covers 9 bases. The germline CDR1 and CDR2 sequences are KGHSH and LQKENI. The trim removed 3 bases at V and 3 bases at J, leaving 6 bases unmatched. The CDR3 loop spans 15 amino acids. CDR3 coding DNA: TGTGCCAGCTCACCGGGACAGGGAGAAAGCTACGAGCAGTACGTC. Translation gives CASSPGQGESYEQYV.

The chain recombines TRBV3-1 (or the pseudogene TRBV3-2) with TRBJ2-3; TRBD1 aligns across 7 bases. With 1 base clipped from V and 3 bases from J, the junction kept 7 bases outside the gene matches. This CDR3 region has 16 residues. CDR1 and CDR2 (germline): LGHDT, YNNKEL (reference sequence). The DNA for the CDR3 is TGTGCCAGCAGCCAAGTTACAACAGGGGTTACAGATACGCAGTATTTT. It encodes CASSQVTTGVTDTQYF.

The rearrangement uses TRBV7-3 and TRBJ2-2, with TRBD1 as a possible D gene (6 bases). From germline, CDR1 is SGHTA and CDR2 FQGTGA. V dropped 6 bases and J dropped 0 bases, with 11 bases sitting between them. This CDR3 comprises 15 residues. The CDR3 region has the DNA TGTGCCAGCAGTCCAGGGGCCTCGAACACCGGGGAGCTGTTTTTT. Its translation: CASSPGASNTGELFF.

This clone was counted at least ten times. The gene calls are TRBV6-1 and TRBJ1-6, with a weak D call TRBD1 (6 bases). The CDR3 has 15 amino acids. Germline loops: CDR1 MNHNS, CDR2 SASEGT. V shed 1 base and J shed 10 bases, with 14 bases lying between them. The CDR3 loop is CASSEGQAYRSPLHF. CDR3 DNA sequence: TGTGCCAGCAGTGAAGGACAGGCCTATAGGTCACCCCTCCACTTT.

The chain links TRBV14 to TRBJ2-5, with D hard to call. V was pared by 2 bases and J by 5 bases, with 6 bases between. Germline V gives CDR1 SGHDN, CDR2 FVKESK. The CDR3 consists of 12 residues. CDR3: CASSQLSETQYF. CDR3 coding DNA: TGTGCCAGCAGCCAATTATCGGAGACCCAGTACTTC.

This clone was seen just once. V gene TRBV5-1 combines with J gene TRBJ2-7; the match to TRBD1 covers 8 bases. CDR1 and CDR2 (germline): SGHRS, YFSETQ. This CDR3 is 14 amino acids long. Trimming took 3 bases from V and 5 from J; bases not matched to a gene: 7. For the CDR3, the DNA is TGCGCCAGCAGCTGGACAGGGAACCCCAACGAGCAGTACGTC. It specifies CASSWTGNPNEQYV.

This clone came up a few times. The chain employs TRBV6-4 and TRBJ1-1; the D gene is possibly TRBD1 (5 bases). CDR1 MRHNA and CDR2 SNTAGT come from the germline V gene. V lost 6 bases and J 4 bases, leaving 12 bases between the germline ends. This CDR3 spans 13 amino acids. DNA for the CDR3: TGTGCCAGCAGCAGGGCTCCGGGCACTGAAGCTTTCTTT. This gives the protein CASSRAPGTEAFF.

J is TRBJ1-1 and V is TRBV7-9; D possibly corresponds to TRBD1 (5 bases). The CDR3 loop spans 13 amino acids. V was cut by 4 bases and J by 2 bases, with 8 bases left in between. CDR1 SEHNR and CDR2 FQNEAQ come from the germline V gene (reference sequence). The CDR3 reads CASSSTGNTEAFF. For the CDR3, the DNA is TGTGCCAGCAGCTCAACAGGAAACACTGAAGCTTTCTTT.

The CDR3 DNA reads as TGTGCCAGCAGGCCCACAGGGGGCTACAATCAGCCCCAGCATTTT. Residues: CASRPTGGYNQPQHF. This chain joins TRBV28 and TRBJ1-5; 9 positions agree with TRBD1. The CDR3 totals 15 residues. CDR1 MDHEN and CDR2 SYDVKM come from the germline V gene. V dropped 6 bases and J dropped 3; count of bases not matched to a gene: 6.

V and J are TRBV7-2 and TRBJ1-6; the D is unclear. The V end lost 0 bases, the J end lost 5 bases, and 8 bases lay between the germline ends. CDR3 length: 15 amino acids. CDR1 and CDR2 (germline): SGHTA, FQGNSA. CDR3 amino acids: CASSLAGSHNSPLHF. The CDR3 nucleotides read TGTGCCAGCAGCTTAGCCGGGTCGCATAATTCACCCCTCCACTTT. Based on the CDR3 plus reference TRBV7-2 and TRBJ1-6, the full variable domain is GAGVSQSPSNKVTEKGKDVELRCDPISGHTALYWYRQSLGQGLEFLIYFQGNSAPDKSGLPSDRFSAERTGGSVSTLTIQRTQQEDSAVYLCASSLAGSHNSPLHFGNGTRLTVT.

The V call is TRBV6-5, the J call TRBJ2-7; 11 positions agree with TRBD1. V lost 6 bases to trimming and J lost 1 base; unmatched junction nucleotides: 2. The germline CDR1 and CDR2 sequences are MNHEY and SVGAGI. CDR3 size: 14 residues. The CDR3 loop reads CASRGQGVSYEQYF. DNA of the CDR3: TGTGCCAGCAGGGGACAGGGGGTTTCCTACGAGCAGTACTTC.

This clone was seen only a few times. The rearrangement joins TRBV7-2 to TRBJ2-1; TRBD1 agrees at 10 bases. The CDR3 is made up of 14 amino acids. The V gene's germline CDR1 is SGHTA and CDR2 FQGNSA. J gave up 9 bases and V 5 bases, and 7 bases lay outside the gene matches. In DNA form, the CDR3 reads TGTGCCAGCAGCCTCGACAGGGGGCGGAGTGAGCAGTTCTTC. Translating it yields CASSLDRGRSEQFF. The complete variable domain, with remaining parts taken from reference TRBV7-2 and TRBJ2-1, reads GAGVSQSPSNKVTEKGKDVELRCDPISGHTALYWYRQSLGQGLEFLIYFQGNSAPDKSGLPSDRFSAERTGGSVSTLTIQRTQQEDSAVYLCASSLDRGRSEQFFGPGTRLTVL.

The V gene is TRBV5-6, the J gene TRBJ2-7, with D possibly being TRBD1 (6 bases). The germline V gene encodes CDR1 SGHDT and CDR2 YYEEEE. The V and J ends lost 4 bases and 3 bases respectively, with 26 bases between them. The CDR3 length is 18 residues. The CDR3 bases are TGTGCCAGCAGCAGTCGCCGTTATGGGACACGTTCTTACTACGAGCAGTACTTC. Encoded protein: CASSSRRYGTRSYYEQYF. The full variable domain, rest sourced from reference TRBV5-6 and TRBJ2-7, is DAGVTQSPTHLIKTRGQQVTLRCSPKSGHDTVSWYQQALGQGPQFIFQYYEEEERQRGNFPDRFSGHQFPNYSSELNVNALLLGDSALYLCASSSRRYGTRSYYEQYFGPGTRLTVT.

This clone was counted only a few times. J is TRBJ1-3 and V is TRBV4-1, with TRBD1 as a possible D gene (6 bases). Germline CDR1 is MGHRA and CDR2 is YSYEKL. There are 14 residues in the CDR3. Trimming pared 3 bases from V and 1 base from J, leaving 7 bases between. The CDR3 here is CASSQGASGNTIYF. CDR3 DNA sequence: TGCGCCAGCAGCCAGGGGGCTTCTGGAAACACCATATATTTT.

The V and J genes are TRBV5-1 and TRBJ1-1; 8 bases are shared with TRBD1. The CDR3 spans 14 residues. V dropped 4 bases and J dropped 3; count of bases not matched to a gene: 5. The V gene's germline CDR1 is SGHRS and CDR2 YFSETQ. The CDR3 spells CASSIQGVYTEAFF. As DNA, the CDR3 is TGCGCCAGCAGCATACAGGGGGTCTACACTGAAGCTTTCTTT.

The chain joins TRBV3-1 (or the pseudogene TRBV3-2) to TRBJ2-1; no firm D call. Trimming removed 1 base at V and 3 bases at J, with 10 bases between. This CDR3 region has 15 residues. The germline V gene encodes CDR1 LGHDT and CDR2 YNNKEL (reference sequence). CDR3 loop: CASSQGPQNYNEQFF. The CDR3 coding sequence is TGTGCCAGCAGCCAAGGCCCACAGAACTACAATGAGCAGTTCTTC.

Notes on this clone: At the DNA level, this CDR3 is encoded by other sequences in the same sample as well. CDR3 DNA sequence: TGTGCCAGCAGTGAGGGGCAGGGTGACAATCAGCCCCAGCATTTT. Protein product: CASSEGQGDNQPQHF. The chain carries TRBV2 and TRBJ1-5; a weak D match, TRBD1 (5 bases). V lost 3 bases, J lost 3 bases, and 12 bases lay in between. The V gene's germline CDR1 is SNHLY and CDR2 FYNNEI. This CDR3 has 15 residues.

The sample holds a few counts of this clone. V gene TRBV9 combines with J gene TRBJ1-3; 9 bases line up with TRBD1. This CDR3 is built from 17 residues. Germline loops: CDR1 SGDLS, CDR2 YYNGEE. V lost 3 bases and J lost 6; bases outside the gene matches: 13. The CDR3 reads CASSAAGTGNRENTIYF. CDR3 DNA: TGTGCCAGCAGCGCCGCCGGGACAGGGAATAGAGAAAACACCATATATTTT.

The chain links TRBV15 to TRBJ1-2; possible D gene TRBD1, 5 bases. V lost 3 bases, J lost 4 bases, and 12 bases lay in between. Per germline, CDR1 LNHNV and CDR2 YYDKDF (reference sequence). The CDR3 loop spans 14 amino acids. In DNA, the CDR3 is TGTGCCACCAGCAGGCCGACAGCTACCTATGGCTACACCTTC. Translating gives CATSRPTATYGYTF. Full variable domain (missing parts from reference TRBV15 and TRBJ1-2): DAMVIQNPRYQVTQFGKPVTLSCSQTLNHNVMYWYQQKSSQAPKLLFHYYDKDFNNEADTPDNFQSRRPNTSFCFLDIRSPGLGDTAMYLCATSRPTATYGYTFGSGTRLTVV.

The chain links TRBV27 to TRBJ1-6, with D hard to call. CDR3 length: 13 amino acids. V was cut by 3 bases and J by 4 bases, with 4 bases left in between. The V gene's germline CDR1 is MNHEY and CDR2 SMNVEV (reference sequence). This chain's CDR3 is CASSFRYNSPLHF. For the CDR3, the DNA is TGTGCCAGCAGTTTCAGGTATAATTCACCCCTCCACTTT.

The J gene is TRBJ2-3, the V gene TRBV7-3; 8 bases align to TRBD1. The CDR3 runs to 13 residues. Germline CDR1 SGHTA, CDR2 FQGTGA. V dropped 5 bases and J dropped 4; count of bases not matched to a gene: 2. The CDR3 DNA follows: TGTGCCAGCAGCCTACAGGGGGCAGATACGCAGTATTTT. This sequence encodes CASSLQGADTQYF. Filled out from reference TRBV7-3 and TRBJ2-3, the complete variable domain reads GAGVSQTPSNKVTEKGKYVELRCDPISGHTALYWYRQSLGQGPEFLIYFQGTGAADDSGLPNDRFFAVRPEGSVSTLKIQRTERGDSAVYLCASSLQGADTQYFGPGTRLTVL.

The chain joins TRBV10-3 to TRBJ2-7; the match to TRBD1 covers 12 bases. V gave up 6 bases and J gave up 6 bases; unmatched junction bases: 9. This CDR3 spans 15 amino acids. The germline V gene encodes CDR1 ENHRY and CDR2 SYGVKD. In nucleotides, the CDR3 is TGTGCCATCAGCCCCGGGACAGGGGGCGCGGGCGAGCAGTACGTC. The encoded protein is CAISPGTGGAGEQYV.